Each of the 27 T cell receptor beta chains below was sequenced from the same sample in a study of blood T cell repertoires in COVID-19. Measured with immunoSEQ multiplex PCR; TCRdb has only the in-frame clones, and not every one. This sample has under 200,000 clones, with about 83% found just once. The sequenced sample consisted of peripheral blood. The receptors here all came from a man aged 55 to 70 with acute or convalescent COVID-19.

The chain employs TRBV27 and TRBJ2-7, with TRBD1 matching 11 bases. This CDR3 is built from 15 residues. The germline V gene has CDR1 MNHEY and CDR2 SMNVEV (reference sequence). V lost 5 bases and J lost 6; bases outside the gene matches: 9. The CDR3: CASSGTGTGGSEQYF. In nucleotides, the CDR3 is TGTGCCAGCAGTGGGACCGGGACAGGGGGTTCCGAGCAGTACTTC.

The V gene is TRBV4-2, the J gene TRBJ2-7; TRBD2 agrees at 10 bases. The CDR3 totals 15 residues. The trim removed 0 bases at V and 4 bases at J, leaving 3 bases unmatched. Germline V gives CDR1 LGHNA, CDR2 YNFKEQ. The CDR3 coding sequence is TGTGCCAGCAGCCAAGACAGCGGGGGGGGATACGAGCAGTACTTC. Amino acid sequence: CASSQDSGGGYEQYF.

This chain joins TRBV2 and TRBJ1-1; a possible D gene is TRBD1 (5 bases). The ends were cut back, 2 bases at V and 0 bases at J, with 10 bases in the middle. The CDR3 runs 15 residues. Germline-derived CDR1 and CDR2 are SNHLY and FYNNEI. CDR3 nucleotide sequence: TGTGCCAGCAGTGAATTAGGGGCGATGAACACTGAAGCTTTCTTT. Its protein is CASSELGAMNTEAFF.

This clone was recorded a few times. The rearrangement joins TRBV2 to TRBJ2-7; TRBD1 aligns across 9 bases. Trimming took 5 bases from V and 2 from J; bases not matched to a gene: 4. The CDR3 runs 14 residues. CDR1 and CDR2 (germline): SNHLY, FYNNEI. CDR3 loop: CASSLRTGAYEQYF. The CDR3, as DNA: TGTGCCAGCAGTCTGAGGACAGGGGCCTACGAGCAGTACTTC.

This clone was recorded a few times. The V and J genes are TRBV5-1 and TRBJ2-3; the D gene is possibly TRBD1 (5 bases). CDR1 and CDR2 from the germline V gene are SGHRS and YFSETQ. The CDR3 covers 17 residues. V was trimmed by 1 base and J by 1 base, leaving 16 bases between them. CDR3 in amino acids: CASSLTRGNAGTDTQYF. Here the CDR3 DNA reads TGCGCCAGCAGCTTGACAAGGGGAAACGCGGGCACAGATACGCAGTATTTT. Full variable domain (remainder filled in from reference TRBV5-1 and TRBJ2-3): KAGVTQTPRYLIKTRGQQVTLSCSPISGHRSVSWYQQTPGQGLQFLFEYFSETQRNKGNFPGRFSGRQFSNSRSEMNVSTLELGDSALYLCASSLTRGNAGTDTQYFGPGTRLTVL.

Here the CDR3 reads CATSRLGGHQETQYF. CDR3 coding DNA: TGTGCCACCAGCCGGCTGGGGGGGCACCAAGAGACCCAGTACTTC. The rearrangement joins TRBV24-1 to TRBJ2-5; TRBD2 is a possible D gene (7 bases). The germline V and J ends were trimmed by 7 bases and 0 bases, with 14 bases remaining between them. The germline V gene has CDR1 KGHDR and CDR2 SFDVKD. The CDR3 runs to 15 residues.

V and J are TRBV19 and TRBJ1-5; D remains unclear. The germline V and J ends were trimmed by 4 bases and 6 bases, with 16 bases remaining between them. CDR3 length: 15 amino acids. Looked up from germline, CDR1 is LNHDA and CDR2 is SQIVND (reference sequence). The CDR3 here is CASSNQAGASQPQHF. Written as DNA, the CDR3 is TGTGCCAGTAGTAACCAGGCGGGCGCCTCTCAGCCCCAGCATTTT.

V usage is TRBV14 and J usage is TRBJ1-2; D is uncertain. The V gene lost 4 bases and the J gene lost 4 bases, with 13 bases spanning the gap. The CDR3 is made up of 14 amino acids. The V gene's germline CDR1 is SGHDN and CDR2 FVKESK. The CDR3 DNA sequence: TGTGCCAGCAGCCCCCTGCCAGGAATCTATGGCTACACCTTC. Translation: CASSPLPGIYGYTF.

The chain recombines TRBV11-1 with TRBJ1-6; TRBD1 aligns across 7 bases. The V gene's germline CDR1 is SGHAT and CDR2 FQDESV (reference sequence). The V and J ends lost 2 bases and 8 bases, in that order; junction bases with no gene match: 3. The CDR3 spans 14 residues. This CDR3 reads CASSLSDRDSPLHF. Here the CDR3 DNA reads TGTGCCAGCAGCTTATCAGACAGGGATTCACCCCTCCACTTT.

The chain carries TRBV6-5 and TRBJ2-7; 9 bases are shared with TRBD2. The CDR3 is made up of 15 amino acids. With 2 bases clipped from V and 0 bases from J, the junction kept 2 bases outside the gene matches. CDR1 is MNHEY, CDR2 SVGAGI, per germline. CDR3 DNA sequence: TGTGCCAGCAGTTACGGGCGGGGGGGCTCCTACGAGCAGTACTTC. Translating gives CASSYGRGGSYEQYF.

The chain carries TRBV7-2 and TRBJ1-2; no clear D gene. Germline V lookup: CDR1 SGHTA, CDR2 FQGNSA. This CDR3 has 13 amino acids. Between the trimmed V and J ends, which lost 0 bases and 4 bases, there was a span of 6 bases. DNA of the CDR3: TGTGCCAGCAGCTTAGCTTTCCGCTATGGCTACACCTTC. Translating it yields CASSLAFRYGYTF.

CDR3 DNA: TGTGCCAGCAGTCTGGACAGGGTCTATTCACCCCTCCACTTT. Translating gives CASSLDRVYSPLHF. The chain is built from TRBV14 and TRBJ1-6; 8 bases map to TRBD1. CDR1 and CDR2 from the germline V gene are SGHDN and FVKESK. The CDR3 has 14 amino acids. Trimming at V came to 6 bases and at J to 8 bases, leaving 6 bases not matched to a gene.

This sequence joins TRBV6-5 and TRBJ1-3, with 7 bases aligning to TRBD1. CDR3 length: 16 amino acids. Trimming took 0 bases from V and 0 from J; bases not matched to a gene: 2. Looked up from germline, CDR1 is MNHEY and CDR2 is SVGAGI. The CDR3 bases are TGTGCCAGCAGTTACTCCGACAGGGCCTCTGGAAACACCATATATTTT. Its protein product is CASSYSDRASGNTIYF.

CDR3 region: CASSQDQSGGLKGEQFF. The CDR3 nucleotides read TGTGCCAGCAGCCAAGATCAGAGCGGGGGTTTGAAGGGTGAGCAGTTCTTC. J is TRBJ2-1 and V is TRBV3-1 (or the pseudogene TRBV3-2); 8 bases agree with TRBD2. Per germline, CDR1 LGHDT and CDR2 YNNKEL (reference sequence). The ends lost 0 bases at V and 9 bases at J; junction bases unmatched: 13. This CDR3 spans 17 amino acids.

Only a few counts were recorded for this clone. This sequence joins TRBV16 and TRBJ1-3; the match to TRBD1 covers 8 bases. There are 16 residues in the CDR3. Losses at the gene ends were 0 bases for V and 4 bases for J; bases not matched to a gene: 5. Germline CDR1 reads KGHSY; CDR2 reads FQNENV. CDR3 DNA: TGTGCCAGCAGCCAATCGTCAGGGGGCAGCGGAAACACCATATATTTT. This codes for CASSQSSGGSGNTIYF.

This clone appeared a few times. This chain joins TRBV7-2 and TRBJ2-3, with D unresolved. CDR1 and CDR2 from the germline V gene are SGHTA and FQGNSA. The CDR3 totals 14 residues. With 2 bases removed from V and 6 bases from J, the gap between germline ends came to 12 bases. Here the CDR3 reads CASSLLLSSDTQYF. CDR3 DNA sequence: TGTGCCAGCAGCTTACTTCTTAGTTCGGATACGCAGTATTTT.

The chain carries TRBV10-3 and TRBJ1-6; possible D gene TRBD1, 5 bases. This CDR3 comprises 14 residues. The germline V gene encodes CDR1 ENHRY and CDR2 SYGVKD. Between the trimmed V and J ends, which lost 0 bases and 12 bases, there was a span of 12 bases. The CDR3: CAISESGQGRPLHF. The CDR3 coding sequence is TGTGCCATCAGTGAGTCAGGGCAGGGCCGACCCCTCCACTTT.

This clone was picked up a small number of times. The gene calls are TRBV7-8 and TRBJ1-3; 8 nucleotides line up with TRBD1. Germline V CDR1 and CDR2: SGHVS, FQNEAQ. The CDR3 spans 15 residues. V was pared by 5 bases and J by 3 bases, with 6 bases of the junction left unmatched. DNA for the CDR3: TGTGCCAGCAGCACAGGACAGGGCGGTGGAAACACCATATATTTT. Translating gives CASSTGQGGGNTIYF.

The chain recombines TRBV19 with TRBJ1-2, with D possibly matching TRBD1 (6 bases). Germline V gives CDR1 LNHDA, CDR2 SQIVND (reference sequence). The CDR3 has 15 amino acids. V lost 9 bases, J lost 2 bases, and 19 bases lay in between. The DNA for the CDR3 is TGTGCCAGCAATAGTGGGATGGACAGAAACTATGGCTACACCTTC. Translation gives CASNSGMDRNYGYTF.

The gene calls are TRBV10-3 and TRBJ2-1; a possible D gene is TRBD2 (7 bases). This CDR3 has 16 amino acids. Germline CDR1 reads ENHRY; CDR2 reads SYGVKD. The V end was cut by 0 bases, the J end by 2 bases, with 11 bases between. This CDR3 reads CAISESRGGTYNEQFF. The DNA of the CDR3 is TGTGCCATCAGTGAGTCGAGGGGGGGAACCTACAATGAGCAGTTCTTC.

The chain has TRBV10-2 and TRBJ2-3; 9 bases align to TRBD2. Looked up from germline, CDR1 is WSHSY and CDR2 is SAAADI. The CDR3 loop spans 15 amino acids. Germline trimming cut 3 bases from V and 2 bases from J; bases unmatched to any gene: 3. CDR3 DNA sequence: TGCGCCAGCAGTGATCGGGGACTAGCCACAGATACGCAGTATTTT. Its translation is CASSDRGLATDTQYF.

A single count supports this clone. V gene TRBV6-5 combines with J gene TRBJ1-2; TRBD1 matches 8 bases. Germline CDR1 reads MNHEY; CDR2 reads SVGAGI. After removal of 6 bases from V and 4 bases from J, the junction contained 4 bases not matched to a gene. CDR3 size: 13 residues. The CDR3 nucleotides are TGTGCCAGCAGATGGACAGGGAGCTATGGCTACACCTTC. This codes for CASRWTGSYGYTF.

This clone was counted between two and nine times. This chain connects TRBV11-2 to TRBJ2-7; D possibly corresponds to TRBD2 (6 bases). Germline CDR1 reads SGHAT; CDR2 reads FQNNGV. This CDR3 has 13 residues. V dropped 5 bases and J dropped 2 bases, with 10 bases sitting between them. The CDR3 coding sequence is TGTGCCAGCAGCGGGCCGGGGGCCTACGAGCAGTACTTC. It is translated as CASSGPGAYEQYF.

The chain uses TRBV24-1 and TRBJ2-2; 10 bases are shared with TRBD2. Germline V gene data show CDR1 as KGHDR and CDR2 as SFDVKD. Unmatched junction bases numbered 2, after V lost 8 bases and J lost 3 bases. The CDR3 has 14 amino acids. The DNA of the CDR3 is TGTGCCACCAAGAGCGGGGGGGACACCGGGGAGCTGTTTTTT. It codes for CATKSGGDTGELFF.

The chain combines TRBV3-1 (or the pseudogene TRBV3-2) with TRBJ2-5; 8 bases line up with TRBD2. Germline lookup yields CDR1 LGHDT and CDR2 YNNKEL (reference sequence). The CDR3 extends over 16 amino acids. V shed 4 bases, J shed 5 bases, and the junction held 12 bases outside the gene matches. CDR3: CASSLGTRGSGETQYF. CDR3 in DNA: TGTGCCAGCAGCCTTGGGACTAGGGGGTCGGGCGAGACCCAGTACTTC.

The chain recombines TRBV4-3 with TRBJ1-5; the D is unclear. The V gene lost 0 bases and the J gene lost 2 bases, with 8 bases spanning the gap. CDR3 length: 15 amino acids. The germline gives CDR1 LGHNA, CDR2 YSLEER. The CDR3 DNA follows: TGCGCCAGCAGCCAAGATTGGCAGGGCAATCAGCCCCAGCATTTT. Translation: CASSQDWQGNQPQHF.

V and J are TRBV5-1 and TRBJ2-5; 10 bases map to TRBD2. Germline CDR1 reads SGHRS; CDR2 reads YFSETQ. Germline trimming cut 4 bases from V and 5 bases from J; bases unmatched to any gene: 11. The length of the CDR3 is 16 residues. Here the CDR3 reads CASSAGVAGGRETQYF. The CDR3 coding sequence is TGCGCCAGCAGCGCCGGGGTAGCGGGGGGCCGGGAGACCCAGTACTTC.